This T cell receptor (beta chain) came from a study of siplizumab effects on memory and regulatory T cells. Notes on the study in general: Assignment of a naive or memory phenotype failed for roughly 80-95% of the proliferating CD4+ or CD8+ clones. Proliferating Tregs taken from siplizumab cultures were not shown to have a confirmed suppressive function. Apparently key alloresponse contributors, naive T cells also seemed more diverse than memory cells.

CDR1 is SGHAT, CDR2 FQNNGV, per germline. CDR3 length: 12 residues. Trimming took off 5 bases at V and 4 bases at J, with 8 bases between the two ends. It was roughly 99,000 TCR templates that were assayed per sample. Profiled with immunoSEQ multiplex PCR; TCRdb holds only in-frame clones, not every one. This sample has 90,000 to 120,000 clones; approximately 92% occur once, and the top ten carry about 2.4%. Notes on this clone: Its antigen is still unknown.

This receptor was obtained from a human donor in good health. Some clones in this sample may be carry-over from other donors' samples. The sample consisted of CD4+ T cells sorted from blood. This chain links TRBV11-2 with TRBJ1-2; D unresolved. CDR3 protein: CASSLGGYGYTF. CDR3 DNA sequence: TGTGCCAGCAGCCTCGGCGGCTATGGCTACACCTTC.